This T cell receptor beta chain derives from a study of T cell responses to AZD1222 COVID-19 vaccine. Details on this clone: Antigen specificity is unknown.

The protocol was immunoSEQ multiplex PCR, while the TCRdb copy is restricted to in-frame clones and leaves out a portion. The data contain roughly 180,000 clones, about 91% of them singletons. Notes on the study in general: The span of vaccine-associated CD4 TCRs extended across spike, with dominance at 160-218 and 743-854.

With V trimmed by 6 bases and J by 3 bases, 7 bases remained unmatched. From germline, CDR1 is MNHEY and CDR2 SMNVEV (reference sequence). The CDR3 contains 15 residues. V and J are TRBV27 and TRBJ1-4; TRBD1 matches 7 bases. This receptor was identified in an adult who received the AZD1222 COVID-19 vaccine. Material: peripheral blood, obtained 28 days after the second AZD1222 dose. The CDR3 sequence: CASSQGGQPNEKLFF. CDR3 nucleotides: TGTGCCAGCAGCCAAGGGGGACAGCCTAATGAAAAACTGTTTTTT.